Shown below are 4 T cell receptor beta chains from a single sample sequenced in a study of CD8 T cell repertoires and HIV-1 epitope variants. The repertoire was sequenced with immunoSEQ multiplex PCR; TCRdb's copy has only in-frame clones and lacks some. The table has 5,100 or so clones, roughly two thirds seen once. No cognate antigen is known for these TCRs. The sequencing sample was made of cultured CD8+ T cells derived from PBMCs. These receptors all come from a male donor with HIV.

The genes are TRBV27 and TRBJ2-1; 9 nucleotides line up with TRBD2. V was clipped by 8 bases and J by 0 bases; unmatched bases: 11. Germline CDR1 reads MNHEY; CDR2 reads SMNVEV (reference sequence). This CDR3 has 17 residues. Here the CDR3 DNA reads TGTGCCAGCCAGATGAATCCTAGCGGGATCTCCTACAATGAGCAGTTCTTC. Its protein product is CASQMNPSGISYNEQFF.

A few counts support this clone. The CDR3 protein is CASSLGTGSNQPQHF. Here the CDR3 DNA reads TGTGCCAGCAGCTTAGGGACAGGGAGCAATCAGCCCCAGCATTTT. The chain couples TRBV5-6 to TRBJ1-5; TRBD1 matches at 9 bases. The V and J ends lost 2 bases and 1 base, in that order; junction bases with no gene match: 1. CDR1 and CDR2 from the germline V gene are SGHDT and YYEEEE. The CDR3 is 15 residues long.

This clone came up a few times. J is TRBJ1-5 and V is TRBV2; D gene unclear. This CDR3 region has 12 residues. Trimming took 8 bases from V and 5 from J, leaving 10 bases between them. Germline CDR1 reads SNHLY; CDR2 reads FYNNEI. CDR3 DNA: TGTGCCAGCGAGGGTAATGATCAGCCCCAGCATTTT. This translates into CASEGNDQPQHF.

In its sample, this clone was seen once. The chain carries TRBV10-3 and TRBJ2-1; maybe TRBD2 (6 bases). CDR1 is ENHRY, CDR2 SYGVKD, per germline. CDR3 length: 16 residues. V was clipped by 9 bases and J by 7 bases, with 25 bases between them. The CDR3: CAIRGEGGASVNEQFF. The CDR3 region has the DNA TGTGCCATACGGGGAGAAGGCGGGGCGTCCGTAAATGAGCAGTTCTTC.